This TCR beta chain was recorded in a study of T cell responses to AZD1222 COVID-19 vaccine. Germline lookup yields CDR1 GTSNPN and CDR2 SVGIG (reference sequence). The CDR3 is 14 residues long. The V end was cut by 4 bases, the J end by 5 bases, with 14 bases between. Second-dose groups at about 4 or about 12 weeks were pooled. A remark on this clone: The antigen is not known.

Generated by immunoSEQ multiplex PCR, the TCRdb table keeps only in-frame clones and is missing some. The sample includes roughly 95,000 clones, roughly 90% of them seen just once. Overall study findings and caveats: Donors in the cohort were predominantly white British and more often female, and clonal diversity was possibly underestimated. Sampled repertoires all dated from after the peak T cell response. Seropositive status at baseline applied to only five to seven AZD1222 recipients.

The sequence was obtained from an adult who received the AZD1222 COVID-19 vaccine. The sample consisted of peripheral blood, taken 28 days after the second AZD1222 dose. The chain uses TRBV30 and TRBJ2-2; perhaps TRBD1 as D (6 bases). The CDR3 DNA is TGTGCCTGGAATTTCAGGGGTAGGACCGGGGAGCTGTTTTTT. Translation: CAWNFRGRTGELFF.